These 29 T cell receptor beta chains originate from one sample sequenced in a study of shared clonotypes between healthy human individuals. Sequenced by immunoSEQ multiplex PCR; TCRdb stores in-frame clones only, minus some. The repertoire holds 500,000 to 550,000 clones, 90% to 97% seen once, with 0.064% in the top ten. The sample comprised naive CD4+ T cells sorted from blood. Subset in this sample: CD45RA+ positively selected. These receptors were obtained from a woman younger than 45 in good health.

In its sample, this clone was seen once. Other nucleotide sequences in the sample specify the same CDR3. The CDR3: CASSPGGRPYEQYF. The CDR3 DNA reads as TGTGCCAGCTCACCAGGGGGACGGCCCTACGAGCAGTACTTC. The V and J genes are TRBV18 and TRBJ2-7; D tentatively reads TRBD1 or TRBD2 (5 bases each). This CDR3 is built from 14 residues. CDR1 and CDR2 from the germline V gene are KGHSH and LQKENI. Between the trimmed V and J ends, which lost 2 bases and 2 bases, there was a span of 10 bases.

This clone was counted once. The sample holds other DNA sequences that translate to the same CDR3. The J gene is TRBJ1-2, the V gene TRBV5-1; 8 bases map to TRBD1. The length of the CDR3 is 14 residues. Germline CDR1 is SGHRS and CDR2 is YFSETQ. Trimming took 2 bases from V and 2 from J; bases not matched to a gene: 2. This chain's CDR3 is CASSLGQGNYGYTF. The DNA of the CDR3 is TGCGCCAGCAGCTTAGGACAGGGCAACTATGGCTACACCTTC.

Worth noting for this clone: Different DNA sequences within this sample yield the same CDR3. V is TRBV7-8 and J is TRBJ2-5; maybe TRBD2 (6 bases). The CDR3 runs 14 residues. Germline CDR1 and CDR2: SGHVS and FQNEAQ. Trimming pared 1 base from V and 2 bases from J, leaving 8 bases between. The CDR3 spells CASSLGTIQETQYF. CDR3 bases: TGTGCCAGCAGCTTAGGGACTATTCAAGAGACCCAGTACTTC.

The chain employs TRBV15 and TRBJ2-7; 10 bases map to TRBD2. The CDR3 covers 17 residues. J was trimmed by 7 bases and V by 1 base; bases with no gene match: 13. Germline CDR1 reads LNHNV; CDR2 reads YYDKDF (reference sequence). The CDR3 is CATSRATGTSVKMEQYF. CDR3 in DNA: TGTGCCACCAGCAGAGCCACCGGGACTAGCGTCAAGATGGAGCAGTACTTC.

The chain has TRBV4-1 and TRBJ2-7; D not resolved. The germline V gene has CDR1 MGHRA and CDR2 YSYEKL. Between the trimmed V and J ends, which lost 0 bases and 4 bases, there was a span of 25 bases. The CDR3 extends over 19 amino acids. CDR3 in amino acids: CASSQEEKWFSGETYEQYF. The CDR3 coding sequence is TGCGCCAGCAGCCAAGAGGAGAAGTGGTTTTCTGGTGAGACTTACGAGCAGTACTTC.

The chain links TRBV4-1 to TRBJ2-1, with 11 bases lining up with TRBD2. V was clipped by 5 bases and J by 6 bases; unmatched bases: 6. The V gene's germline CDR1 is MGHRA and CDR2 YSYEKL. CDR3 size: 15 residues. DNA of the CDR3: TGCGCCAGCAGCAGAGCTAGCGGGAGGTCCAATGAGCAGTTCTTC. As protein: CASSRASGRSNEQFF.

The V call is TRBV11-2, the J call TRBJ2-7, with a weak D call TRBD1 (6 bases). Germline V gives CDR1 SGHAT, CDR2 FQNNGV. This CDR3 has 15 amino acids. V gave up 1 base and J gave up 3 bases, with 13 bases separating them. The CDR3 DNA sequence: TGTGCCAGCAGCTTAGGCGGCAGGGGCGACTACGAGCAGTACTTC. It specifies CASSLGGRGDYEQYF. Filled out from reference TRBV11-2 and TRBJ2-7, the complete variable domain reads EAGVAQSPRYKIIEKRQSVAFWCNPISGHATLYWYQQILGQGPKLLIQFQNNGVVDDSQLPKDRFSAERLKGVDSTLKIQPAKLEDSAVYLCASSLGGRGDYEQYFGPGTRLTVT.

This chain links TRBV5-6 with TRBJ2-5; the D is unclear. Germline CDR1 SGHDT, CDR2 YYEEEE. V shed 3 bases and J shed 1 base, with 10 bases lying between them. CDR3 size: 14 residues. CDR3 amino acids: CASSSPAFQETQYF. For the CDR3, the DNA is TGTGCCAGCAGCTCCCCCGCCTTCCAAGAGACCCAGTACTTC.

The J gene is TRBJ2-1, the V gene TRBV2; TRBD2 matches at 7 bases. There are 15 residues in the CDR3. J gave up 1 base and V 5 bases, and 5 bases lay outside the gene matches. In germline, CDR1 is SNHLY, CDR2 FYNNEI. CDR3 sequence (DNA): TGTGCCAGCAGTTCGAAGCGGGGTTCCTACAATGAGCAGTTCTTC. It translates to CASSSKRGSYNEQFF.

This chain's CDR3 is CATGGQGGAGELFF. In DNA, the CDR3 is TGTGCCACCGGAGGACAGGGCGGCGCCGGGGAGCTGTTTTTT. The V call is TRBV19, the J call TRBJ2-2; 8 nucleotides align to TRBD1. V trimming: 10 bases; J trimming: 6 bases; junction bases outside the gene matches: 10. The CDR3 is 14 residues long. Germline CDR1 is LNHDA and CDR2 is SQIVND (reference sequence).

This clone was found once. This rearrangement joins TRBV27 to TRBJ2-3; D is perhaps TRBD2 (5 bases). Germline-derived CDR1 and CDR2 are MNHEY and SMNVEV (reference sequence). The V and J ends lost 4 bases and 0 bases respectively, with 20 bases between them. The CDR3 runs 18 residues. CDR3 sequence (DNA): TGTGCCAGCAGTTCCCTCGCGATGAGCGGTACTAGCACAGATACGCAGTATTTT. As protein: CASSSLAMSGTSTDTQYF.

CDR3 sequence: CASSAGLAEQETQYF. In nucleotides, the CDR3 is TGTGCCAGCAGCGCCGGACTAGCGGAACAAGAGACCCAGTACTTC. The chain uses TRBV9 and TRBJ2-5, with 10 nucleotides matching TRBD2. The CDR3 length is 15 residues. V lost 3 bases and J lost 2; bases outside the gene matches: 4. Germline loops: CDR1 SGDLS, CDR2 YYNGEE.

The chain is built from TRBV28 and TRBJ1-5; TRBD1 is a possible D gene (5 bases). The germline V and J ends were trimmed by 6 bases and 4 bases, with 13 bases remaining between them. Germline V gene lookup returns CDR1 MDHEN and CDR2 SYDVKM. The CDR3 consists of 14 residues. This CDR3 reads CASSQGSLNQPQHF. The CDR3 DNA reads as TGTGCCAGCAGCCAGGGTTCCCTTAATCAGCCCCAGCATTTT.

The chain joins TRBV7-2 to TRBJ1-1; D is uncertain. The CDR3 contains 10 residues. V was trimmed by 2 bases and J by 9 bases, leaving 4 bases between them. Germline values: CDR1 SGHTA, CDR2 FQGNSA. In nucleotides, the CDR3 is TGTGCCAGCAGCTTACGTAAAGCTTTCTTT. This translates into CASSLRKAFF.

The V gene is TRBV28, the J gene TRBJ1-4, with 7 bases fitting TRBD1. V lost 7 bases and J lost 8; bases outside the gene matches: 16. CDR3 length equals 16 residues. CDR1 and CDR2 from the germline V gene are MDHEN and SYDVKM. The CDR3 region has the DNA TGTGCCAGCACCCTAGGGGGCGGGGGGGGACGAGAAAAACTGTTTTTT. Its translation is CASTLGGGGGREKLFF.

This clone was observed a single time. V gene TRBV7-8 combines with J gene TRBJ2-3; D gene ambiguous. With 3 bases removed from V and 0 bases from J, the gap between germline ends came to 10 bases. There are 15 residues in the CDR3. Germline lookup yields CDR1 SGHVS and CDR2 FQNEAQ. This CDR3 is CASSLNWGSTDTQYF. For the CDR3, the DNA is TGTGCCAGCAGCTTGAATTGGGGAAGCACAGATACGCAGTATTTT.

The chain carries TRBV28 and TRBJ2-4, with D perhaps TRBD2 (5 bases). Germline values: CDR1 MDHEN, CDR2 SYDVKM. The CDR3 covers 11 residues. The V gene lost 6 bases and the J gene lost 9 bases, with 9 bases spanning the gap. The CDR3 spells CASRGLGIQYF. In nucleotides, the CDR3 is TGTGCCAGCAGAGGACTGGGCATTCAGTACTTC. Using reference TRBV28 and TRBJ2-4 for the parts outside the CDR3, the full variable domain is DVKVTQSSRYLVKRTGEKVFLECVQDMDHENMFWYRQDPGLGLRLIYFSYDVKMKEKGDIPEGYSVSREKKERFSLILESASTNQTSMYLCASRGLGIQYFGAGTRLSVL.

A remark on this clone: An end of the junction differs from the germline gene, which may be a read error. The rearrangement uses TRBV28 and TRBJ1-3, with D uncertain. Looked up from germline, CDR1 is MDHEN and CDR2 is SYDVKM. This CDR3 is built from 14 residues. The CDR3 DNA reads as TGTGCCAGCAGTTTACAGTCCCCTGGGAACACCATATATTTT. It specifies CASSLQSPGNTIYF. Complete variable domain (other parts from reference TRBV28 and TRBJ1-3): DVKVTQSSRYLVKRTGEKVFLECVQDMDHENMFWYRQDPGLGLRLIYFSYDVKMKEKGDIPEGYSVSREKKERFSLILESASTNQTSMYLCASSLQSPGNTIYFGEGSWLTVV.

The V gene is TRBV28, the J gene TRBJ2-7; 7 bases fit TRBD1. The CDR3 totals 13 residues. Germline trimming cut 5 bases from V and 6 bases from J; bases unmatched to any gene: 7. Germline CDR1 and CDR2: MDHEN and SYDVKM. The DNA for the CDR3 is TGTGCCAGCAGTAGCCGCAACAGGGGCGAGCAGTACTTC. It encodes CASSSRNRGEQYF.

V gene TRBV11-1 combines with J gene TRBJ2-5; 7 nucleotides line up with TRBD1. The V and J ends lost 5 bases and 1 base, in that order; junction bases with no gene match: 19. The CDR3 is made up of 19 amino acids. In germline, CDR1 is SGHAT, CDR2 FQDESV (reference sequence). CDR3 amino acids: CASSPEYHLIRDSQETQYF. The CDR3 nucleotides read TGTGCCAGCAGCCCCGAATACCATCTTATCCGGGACAGCCAAGAGACCCAGTACTTC.

This clone appeared a single time. This chain joins TRBV29-1 and TRBJ1-3; 8 bases line up with TRBD1. V lost 6 bases, J lost 2 bases, and 3 bases stayed unmatched. CDR3 length: 13 residues. CDR1 is SQVTM, CDR2 ANQGSEA, per germline. The CDR3 sequence: CSVQTGAGNTIYF. CDR3 sequence (DNA): TGCAGCGTCCAGACAGGGGCTGGAAACACCATATATTTT.

The chain recombines TRBV18 with TRBJ1-1; D is unresolved. The CDR3 is 15 amino acids. V lost 1 base to trimming and J lost 0 bases, with 9 bases between them. Germline CDR1 reads KGHSH; CDR2 reads LQKENI. The CDR3 here is CASSPRSGVNTEAFF. Here the CDR3 DNA reads TGTGCCAGCTCACCACGGTCAGGAGTGAACACTGAAGCTTTCTTT.

The V gene is TRBV9, the J gene TRBJ2-7; D not certain. The CDR3 is 13 amino acids. With 10 bases removed from V and 7 bases from J, the gap between germline ends came to 21 bases. Germline V lookup: CDR1 SGDLS, CDR2 YYNGEE. Written as DNA, the CDR3 is TGTGCCCTGGGAACGGGCAGGCGTGGTGAGCAGTACTTC. It specifies CALGTGRRGEQYF.

The J gene is TRBJ1-5, the V gene TRBV19; 7 bases fit TRBD1. The CDR3 totals 14 residues. Germline V gene data show CDR1 as LNHDA and CDR2 as SQIVND (reference sequence). With 5 bases clipped from V and 5 bases from J, the junction kept 6 bases outside the gene matches. This CDR3 is CASSLGQVYQPQHF. The CDR3 DNA reads TGTGCCAGTAGTCTTGGACAGGTGTATCAGCCCCAGCATTTT. Based on the CDR3 plus reference TRBV19 and TRBJ1-5, the full variable domain is DGGITQSPKYLFRKEGQNVTLSCEQNLNHDAMYWYRQDPGQGLRLIYYSQIVNDFQKGDIAEGYSVSREKKESFPLTVTSAQKNPTAFYLCASSLGQVYQPQHFGDGTRLSIL.

The chain joins TRBV7-2 to TRBJ2-1, with 10 positions matching TRBD2. This CDR3 comprises 16 residues. The V gene's germline CDR1 is SGHTA and CDR2 FQGNSA. Germline trimming cut 4 bases from V and 7 bases from J; bases unmatched to any gene: 10. The CDR3 nucleotides are TGTGCCAGCAGCTCAGAGGGACTAGCGCGAACGAATGAGCAGTTCTTC. Protein product: CASSSEGLARTNEQFF.

The V gene is TRBV11-2, the J gene TRBJ2-7; the D call may be TRBD1 or TRBD2 (5 bases each). Trimming cost V 3 bases and J 0 bases, with 18 bases left between them. CDR3 size: 17 residues. CDR1 and CDR2 (germline): SGHAT, FQNNGV. CDR3 bases: TGTGCCAGCAGCTTTTCTCCGGGACCGCCCCTCTCCTACGAGCAGTACTTC. Amino acids: CASSFSPGPPLSYEQYF.

The chain joins TRBV28 to TRBJ2-7, with D possibly TRBD1 on 6 matching bases. Trimming stripped 8 bases from V and 3 bases from J, with 17 bases between. Germline V gene data show CDR1 as MDHEN and CDR2 as SYDVKM. The CDR3 length is 14 residues. CDR3 sequence: CASAPPDSFYEQYF. CDR3 coding DNA: TGTGCCAGCGCTCCCCCGGACAGCTTCTACGAGCAGTACTTC.

This clone is a singleton in its sample. The rearrangement joins TRBV5-1 to TRBJ1-2; D gene unclear. The CDR3 is 14 residues long. V shed 1 base and J shed 0 bases, with 7 bases lying between them. Germline V lookup: CDR1 SGHRS, CDR2 YFSETQ. The chain's CDR3 is CASSLNRANYGYTF. CDR3 sequence (DNA): TGCGCCAGCAGCTTGAATCGGGCTAACTATGGCTACACCTTC.

This chain links TRBV19 with TRBJ1-5; D is perhaps TRBD1 (5 bases). The CDR3 has 15 amino acids. Germline CDR1 reads LNHDA; CDR2 reads SQIVND (reference sequence). Between the trimmed V and J ends, which lost 6 bases and 2 bases, there was a span of 14 bases. DNA of the CDR3: TGTGCCAGTAGGTCCCAGGGATACGGCAATCAGCCCCAGCATTTT. Its translation: CASRSQGYGNQPQHF.